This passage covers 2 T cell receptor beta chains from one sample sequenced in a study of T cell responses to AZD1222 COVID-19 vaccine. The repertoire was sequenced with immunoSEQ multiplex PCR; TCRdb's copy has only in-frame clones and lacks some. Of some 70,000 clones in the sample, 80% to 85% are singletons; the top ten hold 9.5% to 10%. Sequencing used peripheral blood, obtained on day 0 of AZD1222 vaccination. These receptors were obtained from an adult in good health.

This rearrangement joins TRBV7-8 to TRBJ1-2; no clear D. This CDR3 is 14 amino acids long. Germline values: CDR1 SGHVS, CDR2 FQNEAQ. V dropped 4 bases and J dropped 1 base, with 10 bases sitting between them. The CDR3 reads CASSYRTDNYGYTF. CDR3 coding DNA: TGTGCCAGCAGCTATAGGACGGATAACTATGGCTACACCTTC.

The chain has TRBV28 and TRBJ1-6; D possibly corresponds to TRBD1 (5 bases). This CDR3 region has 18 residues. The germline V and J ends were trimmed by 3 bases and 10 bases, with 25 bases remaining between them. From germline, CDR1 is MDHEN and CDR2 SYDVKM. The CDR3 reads CASSFSVERGLDGSPLHF. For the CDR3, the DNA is TGTGCCAGCAGTTTTTCGGTGGAAAGGGGACTGGATGGATCACCCCTCCACTTT.